Here is one T cell receptor beta chain with its context. This record belongs to a study of blood T cell repertoires in COVID-19. Whole-study context: In each case, the material was cDNA or gDNA derived from T cells, B-cell-depleted T cells, or PBMCs.

Authors' methods: Reference gene primer amplification yielded estimated nucleated cell counts. Libraries were prepared by immunoSEQ multiplex PCR; TCRdb keeps only in-frame clonotypes and omits some of them. The DNA gave D and trimming, while V, J and clone size come from that table. Found here are some 300,000 clones, roughly 88% of them singletons; the top ten hold 6.9%. The CDR3 is made up of 15 amino acids. With 5 bases clipped from V and 3 bases from J, the junction kept 8 bases outside the gene matches. From germline, CDR1 is MDHEN and CDR2 SYDVKM. This clonotype originated in a woman aged 25 to 39 who had recovered from COVID-19. This rearrangement joins TRBV28 to TRBJ1-1, with 8 bases identical to TRBD1. The specimen sequenced was peripheral blood. CDR3 DNA: TGTGCCAGCAGTCTAACCGGACAGGGACACACTGAAGCTTTCTTT. Protein sequence: CASSLTGQGHTEAFF. Full variable domain (missing parts from reference TRBV28 and TRBJ1-1): DVKVTQSSRYLVKRTGEKVFLECVQDMDHENMFWYRQDPGLGLRLIYFSYDVKMKEKGDIPEGYSVSREKKERFSLILESASTNQTSMYLCASSLTGQGHTEAFFGQGTRLTVV.